A single sample gave rise to the 27 T cell receptor beta chains below, sequenced in a study of CD4 T cells in relation to SARS-CoV-2 and coronaviruses. Some clones are missing from TCRdb's copy, which holds only in-frame ones; the method was immunoSEQ multiplex PCR. This sample yields more than 15,000 clones, of which almost 80% are seen a single time; about 21% belongs to the top ten. CD4+ T cells from unexposed donors were obtained before the COVID-19 pandemic (2011-2018). The cells were cultured for under 13 days before CD4+ T cells were isolated. These TCRs' antigens remain unknown. The sample taken for sequencing was CD4+ T cells from PBMCs, cultured in vitro. The source is a human donor in good health.

The genes are TRBV28 and TRBJ1-2; no firm D call. Germline V gene data show CDR1 as MDHEN and CDR2 as SYDVKM. The CDR3 spans 15 residues. Trimming removed 2 bases at V and 4 bases at J, with 14 bases between. The CDR3 sequence is CASSLLSSGLYGYTF. CDR3 nucleotides: TGTGCCAGCAGTTTACTTTCTAGCGGTCTCTATGGCTACACCTTC.

The chain employs TRBV11-1 and TRBJ2-5; D call uncertain. The CDR3 runs 14 residues. The germline V and J ends were trimmed by 3 bases and 0 bases, with 8 bases remaining between them. Per germline, CDR1 SGHAT and CDR2 FQDESV (reference sequence). CDR3 in amino acids: CASSFSQNQETQYF. CDR3 DNA: TGTGCCAGCAGCTTTTCCCAAAACCAAGAGACCCAGTACTTC.

This clone was seen a single time. The chain combines TRBV6-6 with TRBJ2-3; a possible D gene is TRBD2 (7 bases). Trimming removed 8 bases from V and 2 bases from J, with 17 bases in between. This CDR3 comprises 15 residues. CDR1 and CDR2 (germline): MNHNY, SVGAGI (reference sequence). CDR3 residues: CASGGASGATDTQYF. CDR3 sequence (DNA): TGTGCCAGCGGGGGGGCCAGCGGAGCCACAGATACGCAGTATTTT.

The genes are TRBV5-4 and TRBJ1-2, with D perhaps TRBD1 (5 bases). The length of the CDR3 is 14 residues. Germline V lookup: CDR1 SGHNT, CDR2 YYREEE (reference sequence). V shed 4 bases and J shed 1 base, with 11 bases lying between them. The CDR3 DNA sequence: TGTGCCAGCAGCACCGGGACGGATAACTATGGCTACACCTTC. It codes for CASSTGTDNYGYTF. Full variable domain (outside the CDR3, taken from reference TRBV5-4 and TRBJ1-2): ETGVTQSPTHLIKTRGQQVTLRCSSQSGHNTVSWYQQALGQGPQFIFQYYREEENGRGNFPPRFSGLQFPNYSSELNVNALELDDSALYLCASSTGTDNYGYTFGSGTRLTVV.

The chain carries TRBV7-3 and TRBJ1-1, with a possible D match to TRBD1 (5 bases). Germline values: CDR1 SGHTA, CDR2 FQGTGA. This CDR3 is 12 amino acids long. V lost 1 base, J lost 8 bases, and 8 bases lay in between. The CDR3 DNA sequence: TGTGCCAGCAGCTTAAATGGGGGGGAAGCTTTCTTT. Protein: CASSLNGGEAFF. Based on the CDR3 plus reference TRBV7-3 and TRBJ1-1, the full variable domain is GAGVSQTPSNKVTEKGKYVELRCDPISGHTALYWYRQSLGQGPEFLIYFQGTGAADDSGLPNDRFFAVRPEGSVSTLKIQRTERGDSAVYLCASSLNGGEAFFGQGTRLTVV.

The DNA of the CDR3 is TGTGCCAGCAGTGAACAGGGGGTCGGTGAAAAACTGTTTTTT. Encoded protein: CASSEQGVGEKLFF. The chain employs TRBV2 and TRBJ1-4; 7 positions agree with TRBD1. Germline loops: CDR1 SNHLY, CDR2 FYNNEI. V lost 2 bases to trimming and J lost 7 bases; unmatched junction nucleotides: 4. The CDR3 consists of 14 residues.

The V call is TRBV6-1, the J call TRBJ1-2; D perhaps matches TRBD1 (6 bases). The germline V and J ends were trimmed by 0 bases and 7 bases, with 12 bases remaining between them. The CDR3 contains 14 residues. Germline CDR1 is MNHNS and CDR2 is SASEGT. CDR3 in DNA: TGTGCCAGCAGTGAAGCGTCTGGGGGCGGTGGCTACACCTTC. It translates to CASSEASGGGGYTF.

CDR3 sequence reads: CASSPGDTAIEQYF. DNA of the CDR3: TGCGCCAGCAGTCCCGGGGACACGGCTATAGAGCAGTACTTC. This chain links TRBV5-1 with TRBJ2-7, with D possibly matching TRBD1 (6 bases). Trimming stripped 5 bases from V and 7 bases from J, with 19 bases between. CDR1 and CDR2 (germline): SGHRS, YFSETQ. This CDR3 is built from 14 residues. Using reference TRBV5-1 and TRBJ2-7 for the parts outside the CDR3, the full variable domain is KAGVTQTPRYLIKTRGQQVTLSCSPISGHRSVSWYQQTPGQGLQFLFEYFSETQRNKGNFPGRFSGRQFSNSRSEMNVSTLELGDSALYLCASSPGDTAIEQYFGPGTRLTVT.

This rearrangement joins TRBV7-8 to TRBJ2-5; 9 bases line up with TRBD1. V was pared by 1 base and J by 1 base, with 7 bases of the junction left unmatched. CDR1 and CDR2 from the germline V gene are SGHVS and FQNEAQ. The CDR3 length is 17 residues. The CDR3 nucleotides are TGTGCCAGCAGCTTAGTTGGTCTGGGACAGGGCCAAGAGACCCAGTACTTC. The encoded protein is CASSLVGLGQGQETQYF.

This sequence joins TRBV20-1 and TRBJ1-1; D possibly corresponds to TRBD1 (6 bases). The germline CDR1 and CDR2 sequences are DFQATT and SNEGSKA (reference sequence). This CDR3 comprises 14 residues. V was pared by 5 bases and J by 0 bases, with 13 bases between. Written as DNA, the CDR3 is TGCAGTGCTCGTGGACAGTCCCTGAACACTGAAGCTTTCTTT. Its translation is CSARGQSLNTEAFF.

CDR3 protein: CASSYGAGGPNEQFF. In DNA form, the CDR3 reads TGTGCCAGCAGTTACGGCGCGGGAGGGCCTAATGAGCAGTTCTTC. The J gene is TRBJ2-1, the V gene TRBV6-5; 9 nucleotides agree with TRBD2. The CDR3 length is 15 residues. V lost 2 bases to trimming and J lost 7 bases; unmatched junction nucleotides: 6. Germline V CDR1 and CDR2: MNHEY, SVGAGI.

The chain joins TRBV5-4 to TRBJ2-6, with no clear D. The CDR3 length is 15 residues. The germline CDR1 and CDR2 sequences are SGHNT and YYREEE (reference sequence). The V and J ends lost 4 bases and 2 bases respectively, with 10 bases between them. The CDR3 coding sequence is TGTGCCAGCAGCCCACGGGCACCTGGGGCCAACGTCCTGACTTTC. Encoded protein: CASSPRAPGANVLTF. Together with reference TRBV5-4 and TRBJ2-6, the CDR3 gives the full variable domain: ETGVTQSPTHLIKTRGQQVTLRCSSQSGHNTVSWYQQALGQGPQFIFQYYREEENGRGNFPPRFSGLQFPNYSSELNVNALELDDSALYLCASSPRAPGANVLTFGAGSRLTVL.

The V and J genes are TRBV12-3 or TRBV12-4 and TRBJ2-7; D gene uncertain. The CDR3 extends over 12 amino acids. Trimming removed 1 base from V and 6 bases from J, with 7 bases in between. CDR3 amino acids: CASSLGPREQYF. In nucleotides, the CDR3 is TGTGCCAGCAGTTTAGGCCCCCGCGAGCAGTACTTC.

There are a few counts of this clone. This chain connects TRBV7-7 to TRBJ2-2; no definite D call. Trimming shortened V by 1 base and J by 5 bases, and 8 bases separated the two germline ends. CDR3 size: 14 residues. Germline CDR1 is SSHAT and CDR2 is FNYEAQ (reference sequence). The CDR3: CASSLGERTGELFF. The DNA of the CDR3 is TGTGCCAGCAGCTTAGGCGAGAGAACCGGGGAGCTGTTTTTT.

The chain couples TRBV24-1 to TRBJ2-7; D may be TRBD1 (5 bases). The CDR3 length is 12 residues. The V gene lost 8 bases and the J gene lost 7 bases, with 14 bases spanning the gap. In germline, CDR1 is KGHDR, CDR2 SFDVKD. CDR3 nucleotide sequence: TGTGCCACCAAGGGGTCACCTAGAGAGCAGTACTTC. This translates into CATKGSPREQYF.

The gene calls are TRBV18 and TRBJ1-5; TRBD1 agrees at 8 bases. The V gene's germline CDR1 is KGHSH and CDR2 LQKENI. Unmatched junction bases numbered 5, after V lost 3 bases and J lost 7 bases. This CDR3 region has 14 residues. In DNA, the CDR3 is TGTGCCAGCTCACCCCTGGACAGGGAACAGCCCCAGCATTTT. It codes for CASSPLDREQPQHF. Full variable domain (missing parts from reference TRBV18 and TRBJ1-5): NAGVMQNPRHLVRRRGQEARLRCSPMKGHSHVYWYRQLPEEGLKFMVYLQKENIIDESGMPKERFSAEFPKEGPSILRIQQVVRGDSAAYFCASSPLDREQPQHFGDGTRLSIL.

The V and J genes are TRBV13 and TRBJ2-7; D is ambiguous. The germline CDR1 and CDR2 sequences are PRHDT and FYEKMQ (reference sequence). The length of the CDR3 is 16 residues. Trimming took off 1 base at V and 6 bases at J, with 19 bases between the two ends. DNA of the CDR3: TGTGCCAGCAGCTTAGCTACGGCCCAGCCTCGGTCCGAGCAGTACTTC. Protein sequence: CASSLATAQPRSEQYF.

In DNA form, the CDR3 reads TGTGCCAGCAGCGTAGAGTATGGGGCGAATACGCAGTATTTT. It translates to CASSVEYGANTQYF. The rearrangement links TRBV9 to TRBJ2-3, with D perhaps matching TRBD1 (5 bases). Looked up from germline, CDR1 is SGDLS and CDR2 is YYNGEE. The length of the CDR3 is 14 residues. V was pared by 0 bases and J by 7 bases, with 12 bases between.

This chain uses TRBV3-1 (or the pseudogene TRBV3-2) with TRBJ1-1; weak D call: TRBD1 (5 bases). This CDR3 is 14 amino acids long. V lost 4 bases to trimming and J lost 1 base, with 10 bases between them. Germline CDR1 reads LGHDT; CDR2 reads YNNKEL (reference sequence). As DNA, the CDR3 is TGTGCCAGCAGCCTCCAGGACAAGAACACTGAAGCTTTCTTT. It translates to CASSLQDKNTEAFF.

The V gene is TRBV2, the J gene TRBJ2-3; D unresolved. The V gene lost 10 bases and the J gene lost 1 base, with 18 bases spanning the gap. CDR1 is SNHLY, CDR2 FYNNEI, per germline. This CDR3 is built from 15 residues. The CDR3 loop is CATRFEIARTDTQYF. DNA for the CDR3: TGTGCCACCAGATTCGAGATAGCCCGCACAGATACGCAGTATTTT. Looking up the rest from reference TRBV2 and TRBJ2-3 gives the full variable domain: EPEVTQTPSHQVTQMGQEVILRCVPISNHLYFYWYRQILGQKVEFLVSFYNNEISEKSEIFDDQFSVERPDGSNFTLKIRSTKLEDSAMYFCATRFEIARTDTQYFGPGTRLTVL.

The chain joins TRBV5-4 to TRBJ2-7; TRBD2 might be the D (5 bases). This CDR3 region has 12 residues. Germline V gene lookup returns CDR1 SGHNT and CDR2 YYREEE (reference sequence). V shed 6 bases and J shed 4 bases, with 11 bases lying between them. The CDR3 spells CASTGKGYEQYF. DNA of the CDR3: TGTGCCAGCACCGGGAAAGGGTACGAGCAGTACTTC.

The chain uses TRBV5-1 and TRBJ2-3; D is uncertain. CDR3 size: 15 residues. V dropped 1 base and J dropped 2 bases, with 11 bases sitting between them. Germline V gene sequence: CDR1 SGHRS, CDR2 YFSETQ. The CDR3 DNA is TGCGCCAGCAGCTTGAACACGCCAGCCACAGATACGCAGTATTTT. This sequence encodes CASSLNTPATDTQYF.

The genes are TRBV7-2 and TRBJ1-3, with D possibly matching TRBD1 (6 bases). Trimming took 5 bases from V and 4 from J, leaving 15 bases between them. The CDR3 runs 15 residues. Germline assignment: CDR1 SGHTA and CDR2 FQGNSA. CDR3 sequence: CASSLIPDSGNTIYF. The DNA for the CDR3 is TGTGCCAGCAGCCTAATCCCGGACAGCGGAAACACCATATATTTT.

The chain carries TRBV11-3 and TRBJ2-1; D is undetermined. The CDR3 has 14 amino acids. Trimming stripped 0 bases from V and 0 bases from J, with 3 bases between. Per germline, CDR1 SGHNT and CDR2 YENEEA. CDR3: CASSLDSSYNEQFF. In nucleotides, the CDR3 is TGTGCCAGCAGCTTAGACAGCTCCTACAATGAGCAGTTCTTC.

In its sample, this clone was seen a few times. CDR3 DNA: TGCGCCAGCAGCGCTGGGACGGGAAACAATGAGCAGTTCTTC. Translating it yields CASSAGTGNNEQFF. The chain joins TRBV5-1 to TRBJ2-1, with D perhaps TRBD1 or TRBD2 (5 bases each). Trimming cost V 4 bases and J 5 bases, with 13 bases left between them. The germline V gene has CDR1 SGHRS and CDR2 YFSETQ. The CDR3 is 14 amino acids.

This chain links TRBV19 with TRBJ1-2, with D uncertain. This CDR3 is built from 14 residues. The germline gives CDR1 LNHDA, CDR2 SQIVND (reference sequence). Trimming left V 3 bases short and J 5 bases short, with 13 bases between. CDR3 sequence reads: CASSINGQRYGYTF. Here the CDR3 DNA reads TGTGCCAGTAGTATTAACGGGCAGAGGTATGGCTACACCTTC.

This clone has just one count. V usage is TRBV2 and J usage is TRBJ1-1; D unresolved. V was trimmed by 1 base and J by 3 bases, leaving 6 bases between them. The germline V gene has CDR1 SNHLY and CDR2 FYNNEI. The CDR3 totals 13 residues. The CDR3 DNA is TGTGCCAGCAGTGAAGAGGGAGACACTGAAGCTTTCTTT. Its translation: CASSEEGDTEAFF. Looking up the rest from reference TRBV2 and TRBJ1-1 gives the full variable domain: EPEVTQTPSHQVTQMGQEVILRCVPISNHLYFYWYRQILGQKVEFLVSFYNNEISEKSEIFDDQFSVERPDGSNFTLKIRSTKLEDSAMYFCASSEEGDTEAFFGQGTRLTVV.